This T cell receptor (beta chain) was retrieved from a study of T cell responses to AZD1222 COVID-19 vaccine (dated by TCRdb to the early 2020s). About the full investigation: AZD1222 recipients whose second dose came at about 4 weeks and those whose second dose came at about 12 weeks were combined into one group, since spike-specific TCR depth and breadth did not differ between the two schedules. TCR sequencing was performed for approximately 240 trial participants, of whom approximately 200 were given two doses of AZD1222 and about 25 were given two doses of MenACWY control vaccine. Trial participants were enrolled by age into subgroups of 18-55, 56-69 and 70-plus years, and about 150, 27 and 61 TCR-sequenced participants, respectively, were included in these subgroups. The paper's findings and limits, for the study overall: Most participants were white British and females outnumbered males, and the authors suggested that clonal diversity may have been underestimated. Nearly half of unique spike-specific TCRs reportedly recognized epitopes outside regions mutated in the B.1.351 and B.1.1.7 variants. Because no day 14 peak-response samples were available, repertoires were characterized only after the peak T cell response. Conclusions about previously exposed vaccinees are limited because only five to seven AZD1222 recipients were SARS-CoV-2 seropositive at baseline. In the small 56-69-year group, the increase in depth fell short of significance, most likely because of low power. Vaccine-associated CD4 TCRs spanned the whole spike protein, with dominant responses in regions 160-218 and 743-854. Spike-specific TCR breadth and depth rose significantly after two AZD1222 doses compared with day 0 and with MenACWY recipients.

The CDR3 starts with the cysteine, ends with the phenylalanine, and has 16 residues. Only the CDR3 part of the read is kept: 48 bases, read in frame from the first base. Trimming accounts for 4 bases at V and 4 bases at J, while the number of junction bases matched to no gene is 8. Taken from the germline V gene (reference sequence), the CDR1 and CDR2 loops are MNHNY and SVGAGI. The CDR3 regions of human TCRbeta chains were analyzed by immunosequencing. The authors' pipeline ran thus. TCRs in the repertoires were compared against a reference library of SARS-CoV-2-specific TCRs that had been generated with the MIRA antigen-specificity platform. Breadth was defined as the fraction of unique TCRs that were SARS-CoV-2-associated, and depth was defined as the fraction of total T cells that were SARS-CoV-2-associated. Using the MIRA data, each spike-specific TCR was assigned both to the spike region to which the TCR was reactive and to a CD4 or CD8 class. Log10-transformed breadth and depth values were compared by one-way ANOVA with Sidak's multiple comparisons tests. TCRdb limited this immuneACCESS table to in-frame rearrangements with V and J called. A share of clones is missing; checked studies link under half to unresolved V genes, and the rest is unexplained. Clone size and V and J calls were adopted from that table, with D and trimming inferred from the DNA. Across this sample there are roughly 150,000 clones, with nearly 95% seen only once. The ten largest clones capture just over 5% of the sample.

The time point label, read with the paper, signifies: baseline before first vaccination. Vaccinee samples were obtained from the UK trials COV001 and COV002, which included a single-blind randomized controlled phase 2/3 trial of AZD1222 (ChAdOx1 nCoV-19) in healthy adults. For TCRbeta chain sequencing, PBMC samples from trial participants were taken at day 0 and at day 28 after the second dose. This clone was observed once. Its antigen is unknown. No quality values exist for individual bases; no much larger clone is one base distant. Sequencing was performed on peripheral blood, taken on day 0 of AZD1222 vaccination. The chain joins TRBV6-6 to TRBJ1-3, and 9 bases in between align with TRBD1. This clonotype originated in an adult in good health. The CDR3: CASSLDRGSSGNTIYF. The DNA sequence reads TGTGCCAGCAGTTTAGACAGGGGGTCTTCAGGAAACACCATATATTTT.